This TCR beta chain was captured by sequencing in a study of shared clonotypes between healthy human individuals. The repertoire was sequenced with immunoSEQ multiplex PCR; TCRdb's copy has only in-frame clones and lacks some. The data hold over a million clones, with less than 99% observed a single time. The sequenced sample consisted of naive CD4+ T cells sorted from blood. Subset meaning: CD45RA+ positively selected. The sequence was collected from a man aged 25-45 years in good health.

The CDR3 nucleotides read TGTGCCAGCAGTTACTCGATGCTGGGGGTGACCTACGAGCAGTACTTC. Its protein is CASSYSMLGVTYEQYF. The chain recombines TRBV6-5 with TRBJ2-7; D might be TRBD1 or TRBD2, each matching 5 bases. This CDR3 is 16 amino acids long. Germline lookup yields CDR1 MNHEY and CDR2 SVGAGI. V dropped 0 bases and J dropped 2 bases, with 14 bases sitting between them.